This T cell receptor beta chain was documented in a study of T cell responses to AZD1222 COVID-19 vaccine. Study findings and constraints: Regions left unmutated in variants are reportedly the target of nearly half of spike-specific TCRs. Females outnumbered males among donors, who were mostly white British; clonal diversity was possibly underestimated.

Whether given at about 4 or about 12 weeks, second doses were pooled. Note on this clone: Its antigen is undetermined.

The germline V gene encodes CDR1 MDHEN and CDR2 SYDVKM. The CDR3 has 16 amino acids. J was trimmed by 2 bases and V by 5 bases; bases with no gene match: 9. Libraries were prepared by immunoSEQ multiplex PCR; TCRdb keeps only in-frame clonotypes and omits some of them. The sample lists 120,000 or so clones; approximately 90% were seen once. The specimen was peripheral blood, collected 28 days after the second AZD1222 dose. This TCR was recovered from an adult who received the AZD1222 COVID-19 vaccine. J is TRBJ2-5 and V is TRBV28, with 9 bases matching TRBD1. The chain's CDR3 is CASSLTGGLVQETQYF. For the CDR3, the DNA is TGTGCCAGCAGTCTGACAGGGGGATTGGTGCAAGAGACCCAGTACTTC.